This TCR beta chain was identified in a study of blood T cell repertoires in COVID-19. The overall study: Sites in the United States, Italy and Spain provided acute and convalescent COVID-19 samples.

TCRdb's copy holds only in-frame clones and misses some; the assay was immunoSEQ multiplex PCR. The sample includes under 300,000 clones, roughly 88% of them seen just once. This clone turned up a few times. This CDR3 has 16 residues. The germline CDR1 and CDR2 sequences are SEHNR and FQNEAQ (reference sequence). V lost 2 bases and J 2 bases, leaving 15 bases between the germline ends. This receptor was obtained from a woman aged 70-85 years with acute or convalescent COVID-19. Sequenced input: peripheral blood. The chain recombines TRBV7-9 with TRBJ1-2; possibly TRBD1 for D (6 bases). CDR3 in DNA: TGTGCCAGCAGCTTATACCGGACAGACGAAAACTATGGCTACACCTTC. This gives the protein CASSLYRTDENYGYTF. Full variable domain (remainder filled in from reference TRBV7-9 and TRBJ1-2): DTGVSQNPRHKITKRGQNVTFRCDPISEHNRLYWYRQTLGQGPEFLTYFQNEAQLEKSRLLSDRFSAERPKGSFSTLEIQRTEQGDSAMYLCASSLYRTDENYGYTFGSGTRLTVV.